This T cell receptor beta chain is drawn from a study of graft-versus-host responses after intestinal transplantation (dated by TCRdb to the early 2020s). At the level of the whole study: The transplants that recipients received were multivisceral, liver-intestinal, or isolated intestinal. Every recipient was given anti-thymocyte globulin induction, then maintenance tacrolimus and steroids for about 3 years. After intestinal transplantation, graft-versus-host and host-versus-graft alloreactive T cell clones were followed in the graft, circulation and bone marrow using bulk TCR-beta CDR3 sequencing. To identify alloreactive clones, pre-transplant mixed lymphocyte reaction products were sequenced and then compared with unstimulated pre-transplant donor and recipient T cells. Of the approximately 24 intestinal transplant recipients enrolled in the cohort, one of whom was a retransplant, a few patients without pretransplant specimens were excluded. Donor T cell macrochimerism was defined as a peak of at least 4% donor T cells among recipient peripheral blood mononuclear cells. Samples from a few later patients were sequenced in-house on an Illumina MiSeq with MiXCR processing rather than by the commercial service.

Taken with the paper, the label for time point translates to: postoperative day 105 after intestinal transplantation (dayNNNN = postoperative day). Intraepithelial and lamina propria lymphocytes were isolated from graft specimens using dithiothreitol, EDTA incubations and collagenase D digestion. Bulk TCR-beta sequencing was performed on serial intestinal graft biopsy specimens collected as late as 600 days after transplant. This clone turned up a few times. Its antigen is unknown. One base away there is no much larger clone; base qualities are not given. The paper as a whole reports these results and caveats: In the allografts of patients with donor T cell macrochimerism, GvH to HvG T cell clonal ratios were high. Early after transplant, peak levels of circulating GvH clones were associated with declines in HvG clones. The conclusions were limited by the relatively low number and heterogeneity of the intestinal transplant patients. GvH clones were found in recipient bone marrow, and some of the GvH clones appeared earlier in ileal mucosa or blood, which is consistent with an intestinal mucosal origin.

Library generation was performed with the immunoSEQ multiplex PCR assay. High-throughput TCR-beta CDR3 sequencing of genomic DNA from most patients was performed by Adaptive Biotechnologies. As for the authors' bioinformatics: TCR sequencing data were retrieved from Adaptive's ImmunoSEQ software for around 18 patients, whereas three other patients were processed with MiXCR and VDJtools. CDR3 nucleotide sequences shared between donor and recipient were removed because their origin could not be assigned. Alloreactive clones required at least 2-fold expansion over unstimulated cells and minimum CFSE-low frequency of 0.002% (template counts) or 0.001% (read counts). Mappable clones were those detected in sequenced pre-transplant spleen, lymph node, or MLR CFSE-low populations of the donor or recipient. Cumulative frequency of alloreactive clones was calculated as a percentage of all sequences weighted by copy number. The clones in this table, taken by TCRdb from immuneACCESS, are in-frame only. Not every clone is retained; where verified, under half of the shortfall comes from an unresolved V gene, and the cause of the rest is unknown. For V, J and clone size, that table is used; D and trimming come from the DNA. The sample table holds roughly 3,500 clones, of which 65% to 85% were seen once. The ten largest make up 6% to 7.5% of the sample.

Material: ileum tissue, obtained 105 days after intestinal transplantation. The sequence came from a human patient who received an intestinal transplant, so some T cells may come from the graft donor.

The sequence in DNA is TGTGCCAGCAGTTACTCAGGTCATGCTAATGGCTACACCTTC. Translated, it reads CASSYSGHANGYTF. This chain is built from TRBV6-5 and TRBJ1-2; no D gene can be assigned with confidence. Including the terminal cysteine and phenylalanine, the CDR3 comprises 14 residues. The entry retains the CDR3 DNA only, 42 bases that are in frame from base 1. V drops 0 bases and J drops 6 bases, leaving 11 bases in between. CDR1 and CDR2 (MNHEY, SVGAGI) derive from the germline V gene.